These 11 T cell receptor beta chains were all obtained from the same sample, sequenced in a study of early T cells in non-severe SARS-CoV-2 infection (dated by TCRdb to the early 2020s). Libraries were built with 5' RACE. The sample was run on a NextSeq 500. In-frame beta chains were kept once TCRdb had trimmed the public reads at Q25 with fastp and called clones with MiXCR. Entries are consolidated by CDR3 protein sequence, retaining the most common genes and DNA. Counted in this sample were about 34,000 distinct CDR3 sequences; more than 5% of them appeared once. The ten largest account for approximately 7.2% of the sample. The sequenced sample was whole blood. The receptors here all came from an adult who was a healthcare worker with PCR-confirmed SARS-CoV-2 infection or an uninfected control (not recorded which).

This clonotype has at least ten counts. The chain links TRBV4-3 to TRBJ1-6; D is perhaps TRBD1 (6 bases). The germline gives CDR1 LGHNA, CDR2 YSLEER. This CDR3 is built from 19 residues. Trimming took off 0 bases at V and 1 base at J, with 16 bases between the two ends. CDR3 sequence: CASSQERKGENSYNSPLHF. CDR3 nucleotide sequence: TGCGCCAGCAGCCAAGAGAGGAAGGGGGAAAATTCCTATAATTCACCCCTCCACTTT.

The CDR3 DNA is TGTGCCAGCAGTGAGCGGGGGGGTCCGAATGAGCAGTTCTTC. Amino acids: CASSERGGPNEQFF. The gene calls are TRBV6-1 and TRBJ2-1; 9 bases are a match to TRBD2. Trimming removed 3 bases from V and 7 bases from J; junction bases left unmatched: 4. The CDR3 has 14 amino acids. Germline assignment: CDR1 MNHNS and CDR2 SASEGT.

This clonotype was detected many times. The rearrangement uses TRBV7-9 and TRBJ2-2; no clear D. CDR1 is SEHNR, CDR2 FQNEAQ, per germline (reference sequence). There are 13 residues in the CDR3. Trimming removed 5 bases from V and 11 bases from J, with 15 bases in between. CDR3 sequence (DNA): TGTGCCAGCAGCCCCCTTGAGACGGCCGAGCTGTTTTTT. It translates to CASSPLETAELFF.

This clonotype was seen a few times. V usage is TRBV13 and J usage is TRBJ2-5; D not certain. The V end lost 4 bases, the J end lost 3 bases, and 6 bases lay between the germline ends. CDR1 is PRHDT, CDR2 FYEKMQ, per germline (reference sequence). This CDR3 has 12 residues. The CDR3 region has the DNA TGTGCCAGCAGCTCGATAGAAGAGACCCAGTACTTC. It translates to CASSSIEETQYF.

The rearrangement uses TRBV7-2 and TRBJ2-3, with D possibly being TRBD1 (6 bases). This CDR3 spans 16 amino acids. Germline values: CDR1 SGHTA, CDR2 FQGNSA. Trimming pared 5 bases from V and 4 bases from J, leaving 19 bases between. CDR3 residues: CASSPRGTGKSDTQYF. CDR3 coding DNA: TGTGCCAGCAGCCCACGGGGTACAGGGAAGTCAGATACGCAGTATTTT.

This clonotype was picked up a small number of times. The J gene is TRBJ2-4, the V gene TRBV28, with unresolved D. This CDR3 region has 13 residues. Germline V gene lookup returns CDR1 MDHEN and CDR2 SYDVKM. Trimming shortened V by 6 bases and J by 4 bases, and 10 bases separated the two germline ends. CDR3 protein: CASRDGLKNIQYF. CDR3 in DNA: TGTGCCAGCAGGGACGGCCTTAAAAACATTCAGTACTTC.

This clonotype has ten or more counts. The chain combines TRBV28 with TRBJ1-2, with D perhaps TRBD1 (6 bases). Per germline, CDR1 MDHEN and CDR2 SYDVKM. CDR3 length: 13 amino acids. Trimming removed 5 bases from V and 2 bases from J, with 9 bases in between. This CDR3 is CASSVQGNYGYTF. DNA of the CDR3: TGTGCCAGCAGTGTTCAGGGGAACTATGGCTACACCTTC.

This clonotype came up many times. The chain carries TRBV29-1 and TRBJ2-3; D is possibly TRBD1 (5 bases). CDR1 SQVTM and CDR2 ANQGSEA come from the germline V gene. The CDR3 is 13 residues long. Trimming left V 6 bases short and J 6 bases short, with 16 bases between. CDR3: CSVLTGAVDTQYF. CDR3 nucleotides: TGCAGCGTCTTAACAGGTGCGGTTGATACGCAGTATTTT.

The rearrangement uses TRBV7-9 and TRBJ2-3; 9 bases map to TRBD1. J lost 6 bases, V lost 5 bases, and 12 bases had no gene match. Germline V CDR1 and CDR2: SEHNR, FQNEAQ (reference sequence). The CDR3 spans 16 residues. The chain's CDR3 is CASSPQDRGIWDTQYF. In nucleotides, the CDR3 is TGTGCCAGCAGCCCCCAGGACAGGGGTATCTGGGATACGCAGTATTTT.

This sequence joins TRBV5-4 and TRBJ2-7; tentatively, D is TRBD1 (6 bases). The germline gives CDR1 SGHNT, CDR2 YYREEE (reference sequence). Between the trimmed V and J ends, which lost 4 bases and 0 bases, there was a span of 11 bases. The CDR3 consists of 14 residues. CDR3 sequence: CASSPRDTSYEQYF. For the CDR3, the DNA is TGTGCCAGCAGCCCCCGGGACACCTCCTACGAGCAGTACTTC.

This clonotype has a count of ten or more. DNA of the CDR3: TGTGCCAGCAGTTACTCCGACGGCCACAGGAATGAAAAACTGTTTTTT. Amino acid sequence: CASSYSDGHRNEKLFF. J is TRBJ1-4 and V is TRBV6-5; the D gene is possibly TRBD1 (5 bases). Germline CDR1 MNHEY, CDR2 SVGAGI. With 0 bases removed from V and 5 bases from J, the gap between germline ends came to 13 bases. The CDR3 runs 16 residues.